Described below is a single T cell receptor (beta chain) sequence and its context. The data are from a study of shared clonotypes between healthy human individuals. The CDR3 sequence is 14 residues long. Unmatched junction bases numbered 7, after V lost 8 bases and J lost 2 bases. CDR1 and CDR2 from the germline V gene are SEHNR and FQNEAQ (reference sequence). The table came from immunoSEQ multiplex PCR; TCRdb's copy has only in-frame clones and leaves some out. Among 170,000 or so clones listed, roughly 70% were seen once. This receptor was taken from a young man in good health. The J gene is TRBJ2-3, the V gene TRBV7-9, with 7 bases that match TRBD1. The sequencing input was memory CD4+ T cells sorted from blood. Indicated subset: CD45RA-negative fraction. CDR3 in amino acids: CASSRTGSTDTQYF. DNA for the CDR3: TGTGCCAGCTCCCGGACAGGTTCCACAGATACGCAGTATTTT. Full variable domain (remainder filled in from reference TRBV7-9 and TRBJ2-3): DTGVSQNPRHKITKRGQNVTFRCDPISEHNRLYWYRQTLGQGPEFLTYFQNEAQLEKSRLLSDRFSAERPKGSFSTLEIQRTEQGDSAMYLCASSRTGSTDTQYFGPGTRLTVL.